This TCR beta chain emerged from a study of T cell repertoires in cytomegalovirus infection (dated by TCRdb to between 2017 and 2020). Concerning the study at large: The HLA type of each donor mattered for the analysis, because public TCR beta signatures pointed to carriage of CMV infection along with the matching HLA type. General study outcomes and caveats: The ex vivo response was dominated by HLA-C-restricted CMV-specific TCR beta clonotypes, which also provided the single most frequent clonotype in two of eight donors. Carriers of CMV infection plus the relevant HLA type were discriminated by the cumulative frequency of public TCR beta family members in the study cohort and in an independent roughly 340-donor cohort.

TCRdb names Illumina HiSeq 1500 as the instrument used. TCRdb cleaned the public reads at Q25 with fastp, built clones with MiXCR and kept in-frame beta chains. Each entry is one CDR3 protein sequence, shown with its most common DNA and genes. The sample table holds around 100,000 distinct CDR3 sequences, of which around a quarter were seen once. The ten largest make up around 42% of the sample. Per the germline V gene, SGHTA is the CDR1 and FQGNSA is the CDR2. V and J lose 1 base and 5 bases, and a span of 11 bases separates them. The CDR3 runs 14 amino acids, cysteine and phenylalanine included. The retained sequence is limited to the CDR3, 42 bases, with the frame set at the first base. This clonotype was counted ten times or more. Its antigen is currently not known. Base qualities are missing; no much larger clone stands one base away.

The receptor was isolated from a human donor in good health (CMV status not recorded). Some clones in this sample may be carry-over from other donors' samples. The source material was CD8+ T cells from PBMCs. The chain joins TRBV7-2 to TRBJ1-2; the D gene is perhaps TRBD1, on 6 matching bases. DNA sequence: TGTGCCAGCAGCTTAGGGAGGGGGGGATATGGCTACACCTTC. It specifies CASSLGRGGYGYTF. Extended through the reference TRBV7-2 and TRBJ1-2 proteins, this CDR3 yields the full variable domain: GAGVSQSPSNKVTEKGKDVELRCDPISGHTALYWYRQSLGQGLEFLIYFQGNSAPDKSGLPSDRFSAERTGGSVSTLTIQRTQQEDSAVYLCASSLGRGGYGYTFGSGTRLTVV.